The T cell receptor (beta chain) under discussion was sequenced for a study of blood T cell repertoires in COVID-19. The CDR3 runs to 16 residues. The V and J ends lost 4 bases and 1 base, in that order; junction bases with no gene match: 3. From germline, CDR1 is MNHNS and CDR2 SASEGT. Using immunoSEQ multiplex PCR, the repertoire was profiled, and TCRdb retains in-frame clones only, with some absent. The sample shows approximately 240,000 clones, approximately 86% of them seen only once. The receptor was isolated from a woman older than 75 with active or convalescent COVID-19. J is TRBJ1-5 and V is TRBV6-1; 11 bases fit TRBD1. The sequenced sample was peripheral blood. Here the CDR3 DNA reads TGTGCCAGCAGTGGGACAGGGGGCCTAAGCAATCAGCCCCAGCATTTT. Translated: CASSGTGGLSNQPQHF.